This entry concerns a single T cell receptor (beta chain). This specimen comes from a study of blood T cell repertoires in COVID-19. Study summary: PBMCs, B-cell-depleted T cells, or T cells were the source of the cDNA or gDNA that made up the material.

Original processing methods: Quantification of nucleated cells was approximated via reference gene primer amplification. Here immunoSEQ multiplex PCR was the method, and the copy in TCRdb shows in-frame clones only, minus some. The V and J calls and clone size are taken from that table; D and trimming were inferred from the DNA. The data show tens of thousands of clones, with more than 70% seen just once and 22% held by the top ten. The CDR3 runs 16 residues. Trimming pared 4 bases from V and 2 bases from J, leaving 18 bases between. Per the germline V gene, CDR1 is MGHRA and CDR2 is YSYEKL. The sequenced material came from peripheral blood. The source is a woman of 80 years or more in a cohort sampled during active or convalescent COVID-19. The chain carries TRBV4-1 and TRBJ2-7; TRBD1 is a possible D gene (6 bases). DNA of the CDR3: TGCGCCAGCAGCCCCGGACCACGGACAGTTACCTACGAGCAGTACTTC. Its protein is CASSPGPRTVTYEQYF.